A single sample gave rise to the 25 T cell receptor beta chains below, sequenced in a study of T cell repertoires in cytomegalovirus infection (dated by TCRdb to the late 2010s). TCRdb names Illumina HiSeq 1500 as the instrument used. TCRdb passed the public sequencing reads through fastp at Q25 and MiXCR, retaining productive beta sequences. Rows with a matching CDR3 protein are joined into one entry that keeps the most common DNA and genes. Recorded for this sample are more than 400,000 distinct CDR3 sequences; 26% of them occurred a single time. The ten largest clones capture about 13% of the sample. The sequenced material came from PBMCs. Source of these receptors: a human donor in good health (CMV status not recorded). Some clones in this sample may be carry-over from other donors' samples.

This clonotype was detected many times. V is TRBV7-2 and J is TRBJ2-3; no clear D gene. V dropped 6 bases and J dropped 4 bases, with 8 bases sitting between them. Germline V gene data show CDR1 as SGHTA and CDR2 as FQGNSA. The CDR3 runs 12 residues. The CDR3 region is CASRFEADTQYF. CDR3 nucleotide sequence: TGTGCCAGCAGATTCGAGGCAGATACGCAGTATTTT.

The chain uses TRBV12-3 or TRBV12-4 and TRBJ2-1, with 10 bases lining up with TRBD2. The ends lost 4 bases at V and 1 base at J; junction bases unmatched: 7. CDR3 length: 17 residues. The CDR3 spells CASSWTSGQWSYNEQFF. In DNA form, the CDR3 reads TGTGCCAGCAGTTGGACTAGCGGACAGTGGTCCTACAATGAGCAGTTCTTC.

The V call is TRBV28, the J call TRBJ2-7; tentative D call: TRBD2 (6 bases). Germline V gene lookup returns CDR1 MDHEN and CDR2 SYDVKM. Trimming took 6 bases from V and 4 from J, leaving 16 bases between them. The CDR3 spans 14 residues. The CDR3 nucleotides are TGTGCCAGCAGGGGGCCGTTGGAGGGTTACGAGCAGTACTTC. As protein: CASRGPLEGYEQYF.

Remarks on this clonotype: A much bigger clone sits one base away, suggesting this may be a read error. V and J are TRBV7-8 and TRBJ2-7; 8 bases map to TRBD2. This CDR3 contains 16 residues. Germline CDR1 is SGHVS and CDR2 is FQNEAQ. The trim removed 5 bases at V and 2 bases at J, leaving 11 bases unmatched. The CDR3 reads CASSPMAGGPPYEQYF. The CDR3 DNA sequence: TGTGCCAGCAGCCCAATGGCGGGAGGCCCACCCTACGAGCAGTACTTC.

CDR3 coding DNA: TGTGCCAGCAGCCTCAGGGGCGGGATTGCCACTGAAGCTTTCTTT. Protein product: CASSLRGGIATEAFF. The chain employs TRBV7-2 and TRBJ1-1, with D possibly being TRBD1 (6 bases). The germline V gene has CDR1 SGHTA and CDR2 FQGNSA. Trimming cost V 5 bases and J 4 bases, with 17 bases left between them. There are 15 residues in the CDR3.

This clonotype was seen only a few times. The V call is TRBV11-2, the J call TRBJ2-2, with unresolved D. CDR1 and CDR2 (germline): SGHAT, FQNNGV. V lost 5 bases and J lost 6, with 4 bases in between. The CDR3 contains 11 residues. The CDR3 loop is CASSPSGELFF. CDR3 sequence (DNA): TGTGCCAGCAGCCCTTCCGGGGAGCTGTTTTTT.

This clonotype has more than one count but fewer than ten. The gene calls are TRBV2 and TRBJ2-3; the D is unclear. Trimming removed 0 bases from V and 6 bases from J, with 10 bases in between. Germline-derived CDR1 and CDR2 are SNHLY and FYNNEI. There are 14 residues in the CDR3. For the CDR3, the DNA is TGTGCCAGCAGTGAAGCGCTCCGGACCGATACGCAGTATTTT. Protein: CASSEALRTDTQYF.

This chain joins TRBV27 and TRBJ2-1; tentatively, D is TRBD2 (5 bases). In germline, CDR1 is MNHEY, CDR2 SMNVEV (reference sequence). The CDR3 is 12 amino acids. Trimming pared 6 bases from V and 8 bases from J, leaving 11 bases between. CDR3 region: CASRGVVDEQFF. CDR3 bases: TGTGCCAGCAGGGGAGTTGTGGATGAGCAGTTCTTC.

This clonotype was seen repeatedly, ten times or more. V is TRBV7-9 and J is TRBJ2-3, with 10 bases identical to TRBD1. After removal of 4 bases from V and 1 base from J, the junction contained 2 bases not matched to a gene. This CDR3 contains 15 residues. From germline, CDR1 is SEHNR and CDR2 FQNEAQ (reference sequence). The CDR3 DNA sequence: TGTGCCAGCAGCTCCGGGACAGGGGGCACAGATACGCAGTATTTT. Translated: CASSSGTGGTDTQYF. Looking up the rest from reference TRBV7-9 and TRBJ2-3 gives the full variable domain: DTGVSQNPRHKITKRGQNVTFRCDPISEHNRLYWYRQTLGQGPEFLTYFQNEAQLEKSRLLSDRFSAERPKGSFSTLEIQRTEQGDSAMYLCASSSGTGGTDTQYFGPGTRLTVL.

The rearrangement links TRBV20-1 to TRBJ2-3; 16 bases agree with TRBD2. This CDR3 is 18 amino acids long. Germline-derived CDR1 and CDR2 are DFQATT and SNEGSKA (reference sequence). Germline trimming cut 6 bases from V and 4 bases from J; bases unmatched to any gene: 13. The CDR3 loop reads CSATYAGLAGGGSDTQYF. The CDR3 DNA is TGCAGTGCCACATACGCGGGACTAGCGGGAGGGGGTTCAGATACGCAGTATTTT.

The chain links TRBV28 to TRBJ2-1; a weak D match, TRBD2 (6 bases). V gave up 4 bases and J gave up 0 bases, with 10 bases separating them. Germline-derived CDR1 and CDR2 are MDHEN and SYDVKM. This CDR3 region has 15 residues. CDR3: CASSSFGSSYNEQFF. The CDR3 DNA follows: TGTGCCAGCAGTTCCTTCGGGAGCTCCTACAATGAGCAGTTCTTC.

This clonotype was counted ten times or more. The chain recombines TRBV7-2 with TRBJ1-2; possible D gene TRBD1, 5 bases. The CDR3 has 14 residues. The V end was cut by 1 base, the J end by 5 bases, with 11 bases between. Looked up from germline, CDR1 is SGHTA and CDR2 is FQGNSA. The CDR3 region has the DNA TGTGCCAGCAGCTTAGAGCCAGGGCTTTATGGCTACACCTTC. Its translation is CASSLEPGLYGYTF.

This chain joins TRBV6-2 or TRBV6-3 and TRBJ2-2; 8 bases align to TRBD1. The CDR3 contains 14 residues. V shed 4 bases and J 6 bases; nucleotides not matched to a gene: 4. Germline V gene sequence: CDR1 MNHEY, CDR2 SVGEGT. The CDR3 DNA sequence: TGTGCCAGCAGTTGGACAGGGTACTCCGGGGAGCTGTTTTTT. Protein product: CASSWTGYSGELFF.

This clonotype occurred a few times. The chain combines TRBV6-2 or TRBV6-3 with TRBJ1-2, with a tentative D call TRBD1 (6 bases). Germline lookup yields CDR1 MNHEY and CDR2 SVGEGT. Trimming took 6 bases from V and 6 from J, leaving 11 bases between them. This CDR3 region has 12 residues. CDR3 loop: CASRRDINGYTF. The CDR3 DNA reads as TGTGCCAGCAGAAGGGACATAAATGGCTACACCTTC.

Only a few counts were recorded for this clonotype. The chain is built from TRBV6-5 and TRBJ2-3; TRBD2 aligns across 13 bases. The CDR3 loop spans 18 amino acids. Germline trimming cut 5 bases from V and 0 bases from J; bases unmatched to any gene: 8. Germline V CDR1 and CDR2: MNHEY, SVGAGI. The CDR3 protein is CASSGLAGELPSTDTQYF. The CDR3 bases are TGTGCCAGCAGTGGACTAGCGGGAGAGTTACCTAGCACAGATACGCAGTATTTT.

This clonotype was seen more than once but under ten times. The V gene is TRBV20-1, the J gene TRBJ2-5; D unclear. V gave up 6 bases and J gave up 5 bases, with 10 bases separating them. This CDR3 is 11 amino acids long. Germline V gene data show CDR1 as DFQATT and CDR2 as SNEGSKA (reference sequence). The chain's CDR3 is CSADQRETQYF. The CDR3 DNA follows: TGCAGTGCGGACCAACGTGAGACCCAGTACTTC.

The V call is TRBV5-5, the J call TRBJ1-5; D ambiguous. Trimming removed 2 bases from V and 4 bases from J, with 7 bases in between. Germline CDR1 SGHKS, CDR2 YYEKEE (reference sequence). The CDR3 runs to 13 residues. Here the CDR3 DNA reads TGTGCCAGCAGCTTCACAGATAATCAGCCCCAGCATTTT. Protein product: CASSFTDNQPQHF.

The chain carries TRBV4-3 and TRBJ1-5; D is uncertain. Germline loops: CDR1 LGHNA, CDR2 YSLEER. There are 15 residues in the CDR3. V was shortened by 2 bases and J by 0 bases, with 8 bases between the two germline ends. The CDR3 DNA reads as TGCGCCAGCAGCCAATCGTTTAATAGCAATCAGCCCCAGCATTTT. It is translated as CASSQSFNSNQPQHF.

The chain uses TRBV6-2 or TRBV6-3 and TRBJ2-7; 9 nucleotides agree with TRBD2. The germline CDR1 and CDR2 sequences are MNHEY and SVGEGT. Losses at the gene ends were 7 bases for V and 0 bases for J; bases not matched to a gene: 4. CDR3 length: 14 amino acids. The CDR3 DNA follows: TGTGCCAGCATGCCTAGCGGGAACTCCTACGAGCAGTACGTC. This encodes CASMPSGNSYEQYV.

This clonotype was counted between two and nine times. The rearrangement uses TRBV6-5 and TRBJ2-7; the D gene is possibly TRBD1 (5 bases). Trimming cost V 2 bases and J 5 bases, with 22 bases left between them. This CDR3 is built from 17 residues. Per the germline V gene, CDR1 is MNHEY and CDR2 is SVGAGI. CDR3 loop: CASSYHSSGRAHNEQYV. In nucleotides, the CDR3 is TGTGCCAGCAGTTACCACTCCTCCGGCAGGGCCCACAACGAGCAGTACGTC.

This clonotype was seen more than once but under ten times. This sequence joins TRBV12-3 or TRBV12-4 and TRBJ2-5, with D maybe TRBD2 (5 bases). The V and J ends lost 4 bases and 3 bases respectively, with 9 bases between them. This CDR3 region has 13 residues. The CDR3 DNA reads TGTGCCAGCAGTTATCACGGGGAAGAGACCCAGTACTTC. Its translation is CASSYHGEETQYF.

This clonotype was detected many times. The chain recombines TRBV12-3 or TRBV12-4 with TRBJ2-1, with D tentatively TRBD2 (5 bases). This CDR3 spans 12 amino acids. Between the trimmed V and J ends, which lost 7 bases and 7 bases, there was a span of 11 bases. The CDR3 sequence is CASTLEGNEQFF. CDR3 coding DNA: TGTGCCAGCACCTTAGAGGGAAATGAGCAGTTCTTC.

The chain combines TRBV27 with TRBJ2-1; the D gene could be TRBD1 or TRBD2 (5 bases each). The germline V gene has CDR1 MNHEY and CDR2 SMNVEV (reference sequence). V was trimmed by 7 bases and J by 0 bases, leaving 10 bases between them. The CDR3 has 14 amino acids. The CDR3 DNA reads TGTGCCAGCACGGGACGGAACTCCTACAATGAGCAGTTCTTC. Translated: CASTGRNSYNEQFF.

This clonotype was found a few times. V usage is TRBV7-8 and J usage is TRBJ2-1; 7 nucleotides agree with TRBD2. V dropped 8 bases and J dropped 7; count of bases not matched to a gene: 20. This CDR3 has 17 amino acids. Germline V gene data show CDR1 as SGHVS and CDR2 as FQNEAQ. Here the CDR3 DNA reads TGTGCCAGCCTTATATCGGGGTCGGGAGGACTCGGGAATGAGCAGTTCTTC. This codes for CASLISGSGGLGNEQFF.

V usage is TRBV25-1 and J usage is TRBJ2-3; 9 nucleotides line up with TRBD2. CDR3 length: 15 amino acids. The germline V gene encodes CDR1 MGHDK and CDR2 SYGVNS. V lost 2 bases, J lost 5 bases, and 5 bases stayed unmatched. This CDR3 is CASSEGLREGDTQYF. The CDR3 DNA reads TGTGCCAGCAGTGAAGGGTTGCGGGAGGGAGATACGCAGTATTTT. Full variable domain (missing parts from reference TRBV25-1 and TRBJ2-3): EADIYQTPRYLVIGTGKKITLECSQTMGHDKMYWYQQDPGMELHLIHYSYGVNSTEKGDLSSESTVSRIRTEHFPLTLESARPSHTSQYLCASSEGLREGDTQYFGPGTRLTVL.